The sample holds a few counts of the clone carrying this TCR beta chain. Its antigen remains unknown. This CDR3 has 15 residues. Germline values: CDR1 SGHRS, CDR2 YFSETQ. Trimming at V came to 2 bases and at J to 6 bases, leaving 8 bases not matched to a gene. This record comes from a study of cytomegalovirus exposure and HLA in healthy donors. Study conclusions and caveats: From TCR beta sequences, most subjects' HLA-A and HLA-B alleles were reportedly predicted accurately. What was likely a sequencing artifact was a cluster of highly shared sequence variants. Available immune exposure information covered CMV serostatus only.

Primers: 60 Vbeta forward and 13 Jbeta reverse. In the authors' workflow: Later reanalysis found about 80 million unique TCR beta chains, roughly 10 million of them shared. Measured with immunoSEQ multiplex PCR; TCRdb has only the in-frame clones, and not every one. That table supplies the V and J calls and clone size; D and trimming were determined from the DNA. The table lists around 160,000 clones, 75% to 90% of them singletons. This clonotype originated in a human donor in good health. The sample was PBMCs. V usage is TRBV5-1 and J usage is TRBJ2-1; 7 nucleotides agree with TRBD1. This CDR3 is CASSFGTDEGNEQFF. In nucleotides, the CDR3 is TGCGCCAGCAGCTTCGGGACAGACGAAGGCAATGAGCAGTTCTTC.